The 30 T cell receptor beta chains given below trace back to one sample, sequenced in a study of OX40 agonist ivuxolimab in advanced cancers. TCRdb's copy holds only in-frame clones and misses some; the assay was immunoSEQ multiplex PCR. The sample shows under 85,000 clones, about 87% of them seen only once. The sequencing here drew on CD4+ or CD8+ T cells sorted from blood, taken in a trial of the OX40 agonist ivuxolimab. The receptors stem from an adult with an advanced solid tumor such as melanoma, head and neck, liver or kidney cancer.

This clone was detected once. The rearrangement joins TRBV6-6 to TRBJ1-4; D might be TRBD1 (6 bases). The CDR3 has 16 amino acids. V was shortened by 5 bases and J by 4 bases, with 17 bases between the two germline ends. CDR1 is MNHNY and CDR2 is SVGAGI in the germline V gene (reference sequence). The CDR3, as DNA: TGTGCCAGCAGTCATTTAAGGACAGCTTTTAATGAAAAACTGTTTTTT. Translated: CASSHLRTAFNEKLFF.

Here the CDR3 DNA reads TGTGCCAGCACCTATAGCGGGGAGAGCAATGAGCAGTTCTTC. Translated, it gives CASTYSGESNEQFF. The chain carries TRBV6-6 and TRBJ2-1, with 8 bases fitting TRBD2. This CDR3 region has 14 residues. Per germline, CDR1 MNHNY and CDR2 SVGAGI (reference sequence). The V gene end was trimmed by 7 bases and the J gene end by 6 bases; junction bases not matched to a gene: 8.

The chain is built from TRBV30 and TRBJ2-7; D may be TRBD1 (5 bases). Per the germline V gene, CDR1 is GTSNPN and CDR2 is SVGIG (reference sequence). The CDR3 consists of 13 residues. V was shortened by 3 bases and J by 0 bases, with 9 bases between the two germline ends. In DNA, the CDR3 is TGTGCCTGGAGCCAGGGTAACTCCTACGAGCAGTACTTC. Its translation is CAWSQGNSYEQYF.

There are a few counts of this clone. The chain carries TRBV10-3 and TRBJ2-7; possibly TRBD1 for D (6 bases). The germline CDR1 and CDR2 sequences are ENHRY and SYGVKD. The CDR3 extends over 14 amino acids. Between the trimmed V and J ends, which lost 3 bases and 2 bases, there was a span of 11 bases. The CDR3: CAISDQTGTYEQYF. CDR3 nucleotides: TGTGCCATCAGTGACCAAACAGGGACCTACGAGCAGTACTTC.

CDR3 loop: CASSELGTGGGYTF. The DNA for the CDR3 is TGTGCCAGCAGTGAATTAGGGACAGGAGGCGGCTACACCTTC. V and J are TRBV6-1 and TRBJ1-2; 8 positions match TRBD1. CDR3 length equals 14 residues. The germline gives CDR1 MNHNS, CDR2 SASEGT. Unmatched junction bases numbered 7, after V lost 2 bases and J lost 8 bases.

The V gene is TRBV19, the J gene TRBJ1-1; 10 nucleotides align to TRBD1. Germline V CDR1 and CDR2: LNHDA, SQIVND (reference sequence). This CDR3 is built from 14 residues. The junction had 7 bases not matched to a gene; V was cut back by 5 bases and J by 7 bases. This CDR3 is CASSLQTGGLEAFF. CDR3 in DNA: TGTGCCAGTAGTCTGCAGACAGGGGGCCTTGAAGCTTTCTTT.

This clone was seen a single time. The CDR3 here is CASSSSGDSSYNEQFF. CDR3 in DNA: TGCGCCAGCAGCTCTAGCGGGGATAGCTCCTACAATGAGCAGTTCTTC. This chain uses TRBV5-1 with TRBJ2-1, with TRBD2 identical over 9 bases. CDR1 and CDR2 from the germline V gene are SGHRS and YFSETQ. J was trimmed by 0 bases and V by 3 bases; bases with no gene match: 4. This CDR3 is 16 amino acids long.

This chain's CDR3 is CAWSPGGGSQHF. As DNA, the CDR3 is TGTGCCTGGAGTCCAGGGGGAGGGAGCCAGCATTTT. V and J are TRBV30 and TRBJ1-5, with TRBD1 matching over 7 bases. The CDR3 runs 12 residues. The germline gives CDR1 GTSNPN, CDR2 SVGIG (reference sequence). The V gene end was trimmed by 2 bases and the J gene end by 12 bases; junction bases not matched to a gene: 7.

The chain has TRBV18 and TRBJ2-3; the match to TRBD2 covers 11 bases. CDR3 length equals 16 residues. CDR1 KGHSH and CDR2 LQKENI come from the germline V gene. Trimming cost V 6 bases and J 3 bases; bases outside gene matches: 8. In DNA, the CDR3 is TGTGCCAGCTCTCTTAGCGGGAGGGCACGGACAGATACGCAGTATTTT. It yields the protein CASSLSGRARTDTQYF. Full variable domain (rest looked up from reference TRBV18 and TRBJ2-3): NAGVMQNPRHLVRRRGQEARLRCSPMKGHSHVYWYRQLPEEGLKFMVYLQKENIIDESGMPKERFSAEFPKEGPSILRIQQVVRGDSAAYFCASSLSGRARTDTQYFGPGTRLTVL.

The gene calls are TRBV27 and TRBJ2-5; 12 nucleotides match TRBD2. The CDR3 is made up of 16 amino acids. After removal of 8 bases from V and 4 bases from J, the junction contained 11 bases not matched to a gene. The germline V gene has CDR1 MNHEY and CDR2 SMNVEV (reference sequence). For the CDR3, the DNA is TGTGCCAGCTGGAGGCTGACTAGCGGGAGACGAGAGACCCAGTACTTC. Its protein is CASWRLTSGRRETQYF.

This sequence joins TRBV29-1 and TRBJ2-1, with D perhaps given as TRBD1 or TRBD2 (5 bases each). The CDR3 has 11 residues. V lost 4 bases to trimming and J lost 10 bases, with 11 bases between them. Germline V CDR1 and CDR2: SQVTM, ANQGSEA. The CDR3 region has the DNA TGCAGCGTTGGGCCGGGACCAGAGCAGTTCTTC. Its translation is CSVGPGPEQFF.

The V gene is TRBV19, the J gene TRBJ1-1; TRBD1 aligns across 8 bases. The CDR3 contains 14 residues. The V and J ends lost 3 bases and 4 bases, in that order; junction bases with no gene match: 4. CDR1 and CDR2 from the germline V gene are LNHDA and SQIVND (reference sequence). This chain's CDR3 is CASSIQGAGTEAFF. For the CDR3, the DNA is TGTGCCAGTAGTATCCAGGGGGCTGGCACTGAAGCTTTCTTT.

This chain connects TRBV7-6 to TRBJ2-7; 10 bases line up with TRBD2. The germline gives CDR1 SGHVS, CDR2 FNYEAQ. There are 14 residues in the CDR3. V dropped 0 bases and J dropped 9; count of bases not matched to a gene: 5. CDR3 DNA sequence: TGTGCCAGCAGCTTAGCACAAGCGGGAGGGGGGCAGTACTTC. It specifies CASSLAQAGGGQYF.

This sequence joins TRBV5-1 and TRBJ1-1, with D uncertain. Germline CDR1 SGHRS, CDR2 YFSETQ. Between the trimmed V and J ends, which lost 1 base and 5 bases, there was a span of 15 bases. The CDR3 length is 15 residues. The CDR3 DNA follows: TGCGCCAGCAGCTTGTCTGAGGGAGGGCTGACTGAAGCTTTCTTT. Protein product: CASSLSEGGLTEAFF.

The chain recombines TRBV5-4 with TRBJ1-2; 9 positions match TRBD1. Unmatched junction bases numbered 7, after V lost 4 bases and J lost 3 bases. The germline V gene has CDR1 SGHNT and CDR2 YYREEE (reference sequence). The CDR3 runs to 15 residues. The CDR3 sequence is CASSNPGQGYYGYTF. The DNA for the CDR3 is TGTGCCAGCAGCAATCCGGGACAGGGATACTATGGCTACACCTTC. Full variable domain (missing parts from reference TRBV5-4 and TRBJ1-2): ETGVTQSPTHLIKTRGQQVTLRCSSQSGHNTVSWYQQALGQGPQFIFQYYREEENGRGNFPPRFSGLQFPNYSSELNVNALELDDSALYLCASSNPGQGYYGYTFGSGTRLTVV.

J is TRBJ1-5 and V is TRBV6-1, with D perhaps TRBD1 (6 bases). CDR3 length: 13 amino acids. Germline values: CDR1 MNHNS, CDR2 SASEGT. With 6 bases removed from V and 5 bases from J, the gap between germline ends came to 11 bases. The CDR3 nucleotides read TGTGCCAGCAGCGCGACAGGTCATCAGCCCCAGCATTTT. It is translated as CASSATGHQPQHF.

The genes are TRBV6-5 and TRBJ1-2; 8 bases align to TRBD1. V lost 6 bases and J lost 4; bases outside the gene matches: 7. CDR1 is MNHEY, CDR2 SVGAGI, per germline. The CDR3 is 14 amino acids. CDR3 loop: CASSKDRDFYGYTF. The CDR3 DNA reads as TGTGCCAGCAGCAAGGACAGGGACTTCTATGGCTACACCTTC.

The chain is built from TRBV5-1 and TRBJ2-1; D unresolved. The V end was cut by 0 bases, the J end by 2 bases, with 9 bases between. The CDR3 runs 15 residues. Germline V gene sequence: CDR1 SGHRS, CDR2 YFSETQ. CDR3 sequence (DNA): TGCGCCAGCAGCTTGGGTGCTACTACCTACAATGAGCAGTTCTTC. Its protein product is CASSLGATTYNEQFF.

This clone was seen more than once but under ten times. This chain uses TRBV20-1 with TRBJ1-1; D ambiguous. This CDR3 spans 11 amino acids. Germline CDR1 DFQATT, CDR2 SNEGSKA (reference sequence). The V gene lost 5 bases and the J gene lost 0 bases, with 4 bases spanning the gap. Written as DNA, the CDR3 is TGCAGTGCTCGGATGAACACTGAAGCTTTCTTT. It specifies CSARMNTEAFF.

V gene TRBV19 combines with J gene TRBJ2-6, with D possibly TRBD1 on 6 matching bases. With 7 bases removed from V and 3 bases from J, the gap between germline ends came to 13 bases. Germline assignment: CDR1 LNHDA and CDR2 SQIVND (reference sequence). The CDR3 extends over 15 amino acids. CDR3 coding DNA: TGTGCCAGTAAAGACAGGACAATTGGGGCCAACGTCCTGACTTTC. It specifies CASKDRTIGANVLTF.

The V gene is TRBV6-6, the J gene TRBJ1-6, with D tentatively TRBD1 (5 bases). Germline assignment: CDR1 MNHNY and CDR2 SVGAGI (reference sequence). Trimming stripped 8 bases from V and 0 bases from J, with 11 bases between. The CDR3 runs to 15 residues. The DNA for the CDR3 is TGTGCCAGCCAACAGGCTAGCTCCTATAATTCACCCCTCCACTTT. This translates into CASQQASSYNSPLHF.

The V gene is TRBV5-1, the J gene TRBJ2-3; 11 bases are shared with TRBD2. V lost 3 bases, J lost 2 bases, and 5 bases stayed unmatched. Germline lookup yields CDR1 SGHRS and CDR2 YFSETQ. The CDR3 consists of 16 residues. The CDR3 DNA reads as TGCGCCAGCAGCTCCAGACTAGCGGGGACCACAGATACGCAGTATTTT. This gives the protein CASSSRLAGTTDTQYF.

This clone has more than one count but fewer than ten. This chain uses TRBV29-1 with TRBJ1-5; the D gene is possibly TRBD1 (5 bases). Germline V gene data show CDR1 as SQVTM and CDR2 as ANQGSEA. The CDR3 totals 13 residues. Between the trimmed V and J ends, which lost 0 bases and 5 bases, there was a span of 8 bases. CDR3: CSVEDGGDQPQHF. The CDR3 DNA reads as TGCAGCGTTGAAGATGGGGGGGATCAGCCCCAGCATTTT.

The V and J genes are TRBV5-1 and TRBJ2-7; TRBD2 matches at 11 bases. The CDR3 totals 15 residues. Germline-derived CDR1 and CDR2 are SGHRS and YFSETQ. Trimming at V came to 0 bases and at J to 2 bases, leaving 1 base not matched to a gene. CDR3 bases: TGCGCCAGCAGCTTGGCACTAGCGGGAGCCTACGAGCAGTACTTC. This encodes CASSLALAGAYEQYF.

The rearrangement uses TRBV19 and TRBJ2-7, with 7 bases that match TRBD1. Germline V CDR1 and CDR2: LNHDA, SQIVND (reference sequence). The CDR3 consists of 14 residues. Trimming took 6 bases from V and 0 from J; bases not matched to a gene: 5. This CDR3 reads CASSSQGYSYEQYF. The CDR3 region has the DNA TGTGCCAGTAGCTCACAGGGGTACTCCTACGAGCAGTACTTC.

The rearrangement links TRBV5-6 to TRBJ2-1, with 12 bases that match TRBD2. CDR1 and CDR2 (germline): SGHDT, YYEEEE. The CDR3 consists of 16 residues. Germline trimming cut 4 bases from V and 4 bases from J; bases unmatched to any gene: 6. CDR3 loop: CASSDLAGGMYNEQFF. CDR3 DNA sequence: TGTGCCAGCAGCGATCTAGCGGGGGGGATGTACAATGAGCAGTTCTTC. Full variable domain (remainder filled in from reference TRBV5-6 and TRBJ2-1): DAGVTQSPTHLIKTRGQQVTLRCSPKSGHDTVSWYQQALGQGPQFIFQYYEEEERQRGNFPDRFSGHQFPNYSSELNVNALLLGDSALYLCASSDLAGGMYNEQFFGPGTRLTVL.

This chain uses TRBV6-6 with TRBJ1-5; a weak D match, TRBD1 (5 bases). The V gene's germline CDR1 is MNHNY and CDR2 SVGAGI (reference sequence). V was cut by 8 bases and J by 3 bases, with 14 bases left in between. The CDR3 is made up of 14 amino acids. The CDR3 reads CASGPGRDNQPQHF. CDR3 nucleotide sequence: TGTGCCAGCGGTCCGGGACGGGACAATCAGCCCCAGCATTTT.

The chain is built from TRBV7-6 and TRBJ1-4, with 9 bases that match TRBD1. Germline V gene data show CDR1 as SGHVS and CDR2 as FNYEAQ. This CDR3 is built from 13 residues. Trimming at V came to 5 bases and at J to 11 bases, leaving 6 bases not matched to a gene. The CDR3 sequence is CASSLEDRGKLFF. The CDR3 nucleotides read TGTGCCAGCAGCCTAGAAGACAGGGGGAAACTGTTTTTT. Using reference TRBV7-6 and TRBJ1-4 for the parts outside the CDR3, the full variable domain is GAGVSQSPRYKVTKRGQDVALRCDPISGHVSLYWYRQALGQGPEFLTYFNYEAQQDKSGLPNDRFSAERPEGSISTLTIQRTEQRDSAMYRCASSLEDRGKLFFGSGTQLSVL.

The CDR3 sequence: CAWSEKALGRRNTEAFF. The CDR3 DNA reads as TGTGCCTGGAGTGAAAAGGCACTAGGGCGAAGAAACACTGAAGCTTTCTTT. V usage is TRBV30 and J usage is TRBJ1-1; D call uncertain. The germline CDR1 and CDR2 sequences are GTSNPN and SVGIG (reference sequence). The CDR3 extends over 17 amino acids. Trimming took 1 base from V and 2 from J, leaving 20 bases between them.

This chain uses TRBV30 with TRBJ2-5; 7 nucleotides agree with TRBD2. Germline V gene lookup returns CDR1 GTSNPN and CDR2 SVGIG (reference sequence). The CDR3 is 15 amino acids. V trimming: 0 bases; J trimming: 6 bases; junction bases outside the gene matches: 10. The chain's CDR3 is CAWSVGGSGGQTQYF. The CDR3, as DNA: TGTGCCTGGAGTGTTGGAGGGTCGGGGGGTCAGACCCAGTACTTC.